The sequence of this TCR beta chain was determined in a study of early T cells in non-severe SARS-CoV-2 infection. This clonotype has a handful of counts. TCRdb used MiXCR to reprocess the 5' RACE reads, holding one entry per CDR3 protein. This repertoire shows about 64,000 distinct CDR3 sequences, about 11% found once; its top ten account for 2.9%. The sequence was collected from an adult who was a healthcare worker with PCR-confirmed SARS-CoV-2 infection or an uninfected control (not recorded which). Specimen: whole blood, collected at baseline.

CDR3 protein: CATSGRQGGTTNEKLFF. CDR3 coding DNA: TGTGCCACCAGCGGGAGACAGGGGGGGACGACTAATGAAAAACTGTTTTTT. This rearrangement joins TRBV15 to TRBJ1-4; 9 bases map to TRBD1. Looked up from germline, CDR1 is LNHNV and CDR2 is YYDKDF (reference sequence). After removal of 5 bases from V and 2 bases from J, the junction contained 9 bases not matched to a gene. This CDR3 comprises 17 residues. The variable domain in full, completed from reference TRBV15 and TRBJ1-4, reads DAMVIQNPRYQVTQFGKPVTLSCSQTLNHNVMYWYQQKSSQAPKLLFHYYDKDFNNEADTPDNFQSRRPNTSFCFLDIRSPGLGDTAMYLCATSGRQGGTTNEKLFFGSGTQLSVL.